This T cell receptor beta chain was documented in a study of low-dose radiotherapy and immunotherapy resistance in tumors. Overall study: For Cohort 1, fractions of 0.5 Gy were given every 2 weeks, reaching 6.5 Gy overall.

CDR1 SEHNR and CDR2 FQNEAQ come from the germline V gene (reference sequence). Trimming pared 6 bases from V and 7 bases from J, leaving 16 bases between. The CDR3 is 14 residues long. The time point: after trial treatment. Treatment noted: LDRT plus nivolumab, ipilimumab, low-dose cyclophosphamide and aspirin (RACIN trial). Priming of first-strand cDNA relied on TRAV- and TRBV-specific primers (covering alpha and beta chains). Over approximately 20 PCR cycles, TCRs were amplified from a constant-region primer and V-primer adapter. One entry per CDR3 protein, called by TCRdb with MiXCR from the reads. Of about 44,000 distinct CDR3 sequences detected, less than 30% appear once; the ten largest clones hold about 9.5%.

Here the sequenced sample was PBMCs, taken after low-dose radiotherapy plus immunotherapy. The rearrangement joins TRBV7-9 to TRBJ2-1; TRBD1 might be the D (5 bases). This sequence originates from a male donor with prostate cancer. This CDR3 is CASSQRQQNNEQFF. CDR3 nucleotides: TGTGCCAGCAGTCAAAGACAGCAAAATAATGAGCAGTTCTTC.